This T cell receptor beta chain was documented in a study of blood T cell repertoires in COVID-19. The overall study: Whether acute or convalescent, the COVID-19 samples came from the United States, Italy and Spain. T cells, B-cell-depleted T cells, or PBMCs supplied cDNA or gDNA.

The assay was immunoSEQ multiplex PCR, and TCRdb's table has in-frame clones only and misses some. The sample has around 170,000 clones, roughly four fifths seen once. This clone was picked up a small number of times. Germline CDR1 KGHSH, CDR2 LQKENI. CDR3 length equals 17 residues. V was pared by 4 bases and J by 0 bases, with 18 bases between. Sequences were obtained from peripheral blood. The V gene is TRBV18, the J gene TRBJ1-2; no reliable D call. The source is a human donor in a cohort sampled during active COVID-19. The CDR3 DNA sequence: TGTGCCAGCTCACAATCGCTGGGAGACACCACTAACTATGGCTACACCTTC. Translating gives CASSQSLGDTTNYGYTF.